These 3 T cell receptor beta chains came from one sample sequenced in a study of Graves' ophthalmopathy and Graves' hyperthyroidism (dated by TCRdb to the late 2010s). The instrument given in TCRdb is Illumina HiSeq 2000. For repertoire sequencing, the TCR beta CDR3 regions were amplified from RNA transcripts. The first round of RT-PCR was done with HTBI primers and the Qiagen OneStep RT-PCR kit, and was followed by a second round of multiplex PCR, then size selection and purification. Through fastp at Q25 and MiXCR, TCRdb rebuilt clones from the public reads, retaining in-frame beta chains. CDR3 protein sequences are deduplicated, and each keeps its most common genes and DNA. The sample data list under 400,000 distinct CDR3 sequences, and roughly 15% of these were observed just once. The ten top clones hold about 12% of the sample. Source material: peripheral blood. These receptors all come from an adult man with Graves' ophthalmopathy.

This clonotype was counted ten times or more. The genes are TRBV7-2 and TRBJ2-5; the match to TRBD2 covers 7 bases. This CDR3 spans 13 amino acids. J gave up 3 bases and V 4 bases, and 2 bases lay outside the gene matches. From germline, CDR1 is SGHTA and CDR2 FQGNSA. The CDR3 coding sequence is TGTGCCAGCAGCTCAGCGGGGAAAGAGACCCAGTACTTC. Amino acid sequence: CASSSAGKETQYF.

This clonotype appeared many times. In DNA form, the CDR3 reads TGCGCCAGCAGCCAAGATCAAAGATCCCAGCCCCAGCATTTT. It encodes CASSQDQRSQPQHF. V and J are TRBV4-1 and TRBJ1-5; D is uncertain. The CDR3 runs 14 residues. The V end was cut by 0 bases, the J end by 7 bases, with 10 bases between. Per the germline V gene, CDR1 is MGHRA and CDR2 is YSYEKL.

V gene TRBV5-1 combines with J gene TRBJ2-7; D is perhaps TRBD2 (5 bases). The CDR3 loop spans 14 amino acids. V lost 5 bases and J 5 bases, leaving 17 bases between the germline ends. Germline loops: CDR1 SGHRS, CDR2 YFSETQ. CDR3 region: CASRNVPSGNEQYF. The CDR3 region has the DNA TGCGCCAGCAGAAATGTCCCCTCGGGGAACGAGCAGTACTTC.